Detailed here is one T cell receptor beta chain. This PCR relied on a set of 60 Vbeta primers and 13 Jbeta primers. The table came from immunoSEQ multiplex PCR; TCRdb's copy has only in-frame clones and leaves some out. This sample has 150,000 to 200,000 clones, with roughly 70% found just once. This CDR3 is 14 amino acids long. Germline V gene sequence: CDR1 SGHDT, CDR2 YYEEEE. V gave up 0 bases and J gave up 0 bases, with 4 bases separating them. The data stem from a study of cytomegalovirus exposure and HLA in healthy donors. This sequence originates from a woman aged 30 to 39 in good health and CMV-seronegative. The chain links TRBV5-6 to TRBJ2-4, with D hard to call. The sample consisted of PBMCs. This CDR3 is CASSLVQAKNIQYF. In DNA, the CDR3 is TGTGCCAGCAGCTTGGTTCAAGCCAAAAACATTCAGTACTTC.